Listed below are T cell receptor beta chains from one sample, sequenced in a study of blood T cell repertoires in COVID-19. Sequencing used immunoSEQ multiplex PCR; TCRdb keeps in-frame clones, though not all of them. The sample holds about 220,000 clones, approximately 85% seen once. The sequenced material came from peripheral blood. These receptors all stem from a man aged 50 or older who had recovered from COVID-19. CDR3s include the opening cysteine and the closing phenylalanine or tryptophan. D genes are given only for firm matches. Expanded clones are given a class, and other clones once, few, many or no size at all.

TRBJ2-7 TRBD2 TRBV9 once CASSVLGGAGDEQYF TGTGCCAGCAGCGTATTAGGGGGAGCGGGAGACGAGCAGTACTTC
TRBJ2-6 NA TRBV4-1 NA CASSQELRSAGANVLTF TGCGCCAGCAGCCAAGAGTTGAGAAGTGCGGGGGCCAACGTCCTGACTTTC
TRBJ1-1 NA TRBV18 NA CASSPTRLDSEAFF TGTGCCAGCTCCCCGACCCGGTTGGACAGCGAAGCTTTCTTT
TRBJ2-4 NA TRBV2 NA CASSEAWASVDIQYF TGTGCCAGCAGTGAAGCGTGGGCTAGCGTTGACATTCAGTACTTC
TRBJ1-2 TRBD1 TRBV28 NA CASSLGGTGAGVGGYTF TGTGCCAGCAGTCTAGGAGGGACAGGGGCTGGGGTCGGTGGCTACACCTTC
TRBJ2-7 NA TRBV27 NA CASSLRLARGYEQYF TGTGCCAGCAGTTTAAGGTTAGCAAGGGGGTACGAGCAGTACTTC
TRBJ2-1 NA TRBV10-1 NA CASSFSGGSYNEQFF TGCGCCAGCAGTTTCAGCGGAGGGTCCTACAATGAGCAGTTCTTC
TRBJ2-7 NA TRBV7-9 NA CASSRDPSPYEQYF TGTGCCAGCAGCAGGGACCCTAGCCCCTACGAGCAGTACTTC
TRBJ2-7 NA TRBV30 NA CAWSVQVEQYF TGTGCCTGGAGTGTACAGGTCGAGCAGTACTTC
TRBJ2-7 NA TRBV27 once CASRRGQGLPYEQYF TGTGCCAGCAGACGCGGACAGGGACTACCGTACGAGCAGTACTTC
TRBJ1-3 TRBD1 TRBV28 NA CASSRPGQGSGNTIYF TGTGCCAGCAGTAGACCGGGACAGGGCTCTGGAAACACCATATATTTT
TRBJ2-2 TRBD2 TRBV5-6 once CASSLGLAGTGELFF TGTGCCAGCAGCTTGGGACTAGCGGGCACCGGGGAGCTGTTTTTT
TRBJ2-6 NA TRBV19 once CASSILGAFGANVLTF TGTGCCAGTAGTATTCTGGGGGCATTTGGGGCCAACGTCCTGACTTTC
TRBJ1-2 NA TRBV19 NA CASNPGTSPYGYTF TGTGCCAGTAATCCCGGGACATCACCCTATGGCTACACCTTC
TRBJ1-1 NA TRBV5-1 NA CASSLALNTEAFF TGCGCCAGCAGCTTGGCTTTGAACACTGAAGCTTTCTTT
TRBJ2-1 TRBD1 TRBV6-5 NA CATGQGNNEQFF TGTGCCACGGGACAGGGGAACAATGAGCAGTTCTTC
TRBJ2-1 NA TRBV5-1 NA CASSSGQSYNEQFF TGCGCCAGCAGCTCCGGACAGTCCTACAATGAGCAGTTCTTC
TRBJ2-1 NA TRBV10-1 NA CASSVFRQTNEQFF TGCGCCAGCAGTGTTTTTCGACAGACCAATGAGCAGTTCTTC
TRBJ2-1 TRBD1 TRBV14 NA CASSFLDRGWYNEQFF TGTGCCAGCAGCTTTTTGGACAGGGGTTGGTACAATGAGCAGTTCTTC
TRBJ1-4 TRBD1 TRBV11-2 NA CASSAHTGENEKLFF TGTGCCAGCAGCGCACACACAGGGGAGAATGAAAAACTGTTTTTT
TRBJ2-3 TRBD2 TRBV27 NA CASSPPWVVAGGDTQYF TGTGCCAGCAGTCCTCCCTGGGTGGTAGCGGGAGGAGATACGCAGTATTTT
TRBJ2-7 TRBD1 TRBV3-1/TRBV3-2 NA CASSHPGTGPLEQYF TGTGCCAGCAGCCACCCCGGGACAGGCCCCCTCGAGCAGTACTTC
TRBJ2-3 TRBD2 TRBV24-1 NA CATSDPLGGSSTDTQYF TGTGCCACCAGTGACCCCCTGGGCGGGAGCAGCACAGATACGCAGTATTTT
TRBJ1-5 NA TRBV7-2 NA CASSFALRSNQPQHF TGTGCCAGCAGCTTCGCATTGAGGTCCAATCAGCCCCAGCATTTT
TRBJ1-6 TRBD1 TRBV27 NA CASSLLGQSSPLHF TGTGCCAGCAGTTTACTGGGACAGAGTTCACCCCTCCACTTT
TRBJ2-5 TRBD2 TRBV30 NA CAWSTGLAGRGTQYF TGTGCCTGGAGTACCGGACTAGCGGGAAGGGGGACCCAGTACTTC
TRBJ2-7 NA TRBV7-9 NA CASSPTADQQATYEQYF TGTGCCAGCAGCCCTACGGCCGACCAACAGGCGACCTACGAGCAGTACTTC
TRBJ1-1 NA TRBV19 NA CASSTRQTPTAFF TGTGCCAGTAGTACTCGACAGACCCCAACAGCTTTCTTT
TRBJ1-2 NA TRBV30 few CASSRQSRNYGYTF TGTGCCTCCTCTCGACAATCGAGAAACTATGGCTACACCTTC